This TCR beta chain stems from a study of blood T cell repertoires in COVID-19. Across the study: COVID-19 samples, acute and convalescent, were from the United States, Italy and Spain. Sources were T cells, B-cell-depleted T cells, or PBMCs; the material itself was cDNA or gDNA.

As processed by the authors: Amplification of reference gene primers provided the estimated nucleated cell counts. The repertoire was sequenced with immunoSEQ multiplex PCR; TCRdb's copy has only in-frame clones and lacks some. From that table come the V and J calls and clone size; the DNA was used to work out D and trimming. The sample has fewer than 500,000 clones, 86% seen once. Germline loops: CDR1 SNHLY, CDR2 FYNNEI. This CDR3 is 13 amino acids long. V was clipped by 7 bases and J by 6 bases, with 13 bases between them. This clone was seen a handful of times. The sequenced material came from peripheral blood. This TCR came from a woman aged 25 to 39 with active or convalescent COVID-19. The genes are TRBV2 and TRBJ1-5; the D is unclear. The CDR3 region is CASKARVGQPQHF. CDR3 nucleotide sequence: TGTGCCAGCAAGGCCCGGGTGGGTCAGCCCCAGCATTTT.